Listed here is a single T cell receptor (beta chain). Germline V gives CDR1 MNHNS, CDR2 SASEGT. V lost 3 bases and J lost 5, with 8 bases in between. The CDR3 spans 13 residues. The data were obtained in a study of blood T cell repertoires in COVID-19. The assay was immunoSEQ multiplex PCR, and TCRdb's table has in-frame clones only and misses some. This sample has roughly 190,000 clones, with around 80% found just once. V gene TRBV6-1 combines with J gene TRBJ1-5, with D hard to call. The source material was peripheral blood. The TCR originated in a woman aged 55-69 years with COVID-19, enrolled during active disease. In DNA, the CDR3 is TGTGCCAGCAGTGACGGGAGCCATCAGCCCCAGCATTTT. It is translated as CASSDGSHQPQHF.